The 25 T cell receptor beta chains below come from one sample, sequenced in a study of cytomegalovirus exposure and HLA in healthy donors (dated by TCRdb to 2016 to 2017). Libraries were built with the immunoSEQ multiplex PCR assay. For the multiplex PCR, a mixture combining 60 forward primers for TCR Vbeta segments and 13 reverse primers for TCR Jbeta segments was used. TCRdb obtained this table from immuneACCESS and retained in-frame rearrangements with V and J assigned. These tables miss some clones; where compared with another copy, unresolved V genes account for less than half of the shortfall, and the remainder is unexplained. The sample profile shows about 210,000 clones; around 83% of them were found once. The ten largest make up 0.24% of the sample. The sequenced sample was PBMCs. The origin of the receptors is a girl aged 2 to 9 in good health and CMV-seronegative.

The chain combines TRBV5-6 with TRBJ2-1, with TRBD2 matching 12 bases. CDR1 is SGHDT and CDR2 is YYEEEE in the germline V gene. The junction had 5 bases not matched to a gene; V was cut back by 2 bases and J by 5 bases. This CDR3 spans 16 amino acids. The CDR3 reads CASSFGTSGSNNEQFF. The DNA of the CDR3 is TGTGCCAGCAGCTTCGGGACTAGCGGGTCGAACAATGAGCAGTTCTTC.

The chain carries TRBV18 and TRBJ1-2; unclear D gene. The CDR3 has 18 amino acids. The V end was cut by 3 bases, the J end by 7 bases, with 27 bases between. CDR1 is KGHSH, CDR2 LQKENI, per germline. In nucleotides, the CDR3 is TGTGCCAGCTCACCCCCCCCTATCAAGACGGTCCTGGGAGGTGGCTACACCTTC. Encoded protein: CASSPPPIKTVLGGGYTF.

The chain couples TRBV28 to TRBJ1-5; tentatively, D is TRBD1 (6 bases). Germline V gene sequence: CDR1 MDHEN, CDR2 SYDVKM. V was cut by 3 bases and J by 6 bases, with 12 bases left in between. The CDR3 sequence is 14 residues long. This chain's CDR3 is CASSFQGGGQPQHF. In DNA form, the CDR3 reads TGTGCCAGCAGTTTTCAAGGGGGGGGTCAGCCCCAGCATTTT.

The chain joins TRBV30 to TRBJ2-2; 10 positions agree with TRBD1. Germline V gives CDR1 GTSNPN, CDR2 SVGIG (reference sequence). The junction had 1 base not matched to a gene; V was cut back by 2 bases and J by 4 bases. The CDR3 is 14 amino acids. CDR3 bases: TGTGCCTGGAGTAGGGACAGGGGCACCGGGGAGCTGTTTTTT. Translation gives CAWSRDRGTGELFF.

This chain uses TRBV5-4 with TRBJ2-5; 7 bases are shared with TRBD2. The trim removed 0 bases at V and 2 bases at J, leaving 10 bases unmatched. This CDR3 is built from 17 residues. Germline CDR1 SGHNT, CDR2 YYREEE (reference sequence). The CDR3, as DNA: TGTGCCAGCAGCTTGGGGGGCGCCCTAGCGGCTCAAGAGACCCAGTACTTC. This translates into CASSLGGALAAQETQYF. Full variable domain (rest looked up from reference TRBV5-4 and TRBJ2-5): ETGVTQSPTHLIKTRGQQVTLRCSSQSGHNTVSWYQQALGQGPQFIFQYYREEENGRGNFPPRFSGLQFPNYSSELNVNALELDDSALYLCASSLGGALAAQETQYFGPGTRLLVL.

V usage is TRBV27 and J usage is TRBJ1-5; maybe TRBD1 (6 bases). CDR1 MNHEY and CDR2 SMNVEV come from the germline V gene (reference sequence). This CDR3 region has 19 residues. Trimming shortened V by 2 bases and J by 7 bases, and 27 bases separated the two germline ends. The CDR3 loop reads CASSLVSLSGTRRRQPQHF. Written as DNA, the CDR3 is TGTGCCAGCAGTTTAGTTTCCTTATCCGGGACAAGGCGGAGGCAGCCCCAGCATTTT.

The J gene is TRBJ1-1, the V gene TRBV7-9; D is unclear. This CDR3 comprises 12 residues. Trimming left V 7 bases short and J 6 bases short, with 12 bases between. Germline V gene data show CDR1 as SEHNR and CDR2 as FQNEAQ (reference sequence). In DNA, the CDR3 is TGTGCCAGCATCCCCGGCGGGGCTGAAGCTTTCTTT. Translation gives CASIPGGAEAFF. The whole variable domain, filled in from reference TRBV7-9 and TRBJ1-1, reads DTGVSQNPRHKITKRGQNVTFRCDPISEHNRLYWYRQTLGQGPEFLTYFQNEAQLEKSRLLSDRFSAERPKGSFSTLEIQRTEQGDSAMYLCASIPGGAEAFFGQGTRLTVV.

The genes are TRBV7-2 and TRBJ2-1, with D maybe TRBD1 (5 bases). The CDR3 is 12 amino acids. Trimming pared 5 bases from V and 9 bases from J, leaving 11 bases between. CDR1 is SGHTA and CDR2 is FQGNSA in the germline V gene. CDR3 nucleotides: TGTGCCAGCAGCCCCACGACAGTTGAGCAGTTCTTC. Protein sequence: CASSPTTVEQFF.

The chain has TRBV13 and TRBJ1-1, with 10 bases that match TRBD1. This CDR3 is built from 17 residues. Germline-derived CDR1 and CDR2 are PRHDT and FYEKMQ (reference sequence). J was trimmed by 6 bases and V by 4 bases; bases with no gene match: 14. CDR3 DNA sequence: TGTGCCAGCAGCTCCGGACAGGGGGGAGGTTTTATCTCTGAAGCTTTCTTT. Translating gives CASSSGQGGGFISEAFF.

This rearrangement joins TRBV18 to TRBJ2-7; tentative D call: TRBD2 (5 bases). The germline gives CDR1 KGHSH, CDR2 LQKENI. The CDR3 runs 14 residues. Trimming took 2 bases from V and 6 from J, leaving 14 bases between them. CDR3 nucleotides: TGTGCCAGCTCACCAGCGAGTGGGAGCTCCGAGCAGTACTTC. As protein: CASSPASGSSEQYF.

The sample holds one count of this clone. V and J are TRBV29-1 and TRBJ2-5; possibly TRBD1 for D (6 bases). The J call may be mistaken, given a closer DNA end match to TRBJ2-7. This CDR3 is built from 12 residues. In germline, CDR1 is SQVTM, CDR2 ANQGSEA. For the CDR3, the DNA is TGCAGCGTTGAAACCAGGGGCTACGAGCAGTACTTC. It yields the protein CSVETRGYEQYF.

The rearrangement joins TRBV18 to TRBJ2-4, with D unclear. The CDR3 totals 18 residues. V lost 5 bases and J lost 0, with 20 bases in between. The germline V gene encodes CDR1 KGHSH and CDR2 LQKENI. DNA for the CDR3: TGTGCCAGCTCAACAAACAGAGACACAATCAAAGCCAAAAACATTCAGTACTTC. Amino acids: CASSTNRDTIKAKNIQYF.

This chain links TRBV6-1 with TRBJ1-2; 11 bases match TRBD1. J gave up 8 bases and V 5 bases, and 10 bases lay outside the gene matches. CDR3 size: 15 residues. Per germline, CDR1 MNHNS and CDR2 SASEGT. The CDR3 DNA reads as TGTGCCAGCAGTCGGACCGGGACAGGGGGACGAGGCTACACCTTC. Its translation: CASSRTGTGGRGYTF.

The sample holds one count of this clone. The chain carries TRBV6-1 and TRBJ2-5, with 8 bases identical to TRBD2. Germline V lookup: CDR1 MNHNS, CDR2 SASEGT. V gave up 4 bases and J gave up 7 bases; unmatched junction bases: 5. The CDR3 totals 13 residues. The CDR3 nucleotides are TGTGCCAGCAGTGGGGGCGGGGGGTTGACCCAGTACTTC. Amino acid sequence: CASSGGGGLTQYF.

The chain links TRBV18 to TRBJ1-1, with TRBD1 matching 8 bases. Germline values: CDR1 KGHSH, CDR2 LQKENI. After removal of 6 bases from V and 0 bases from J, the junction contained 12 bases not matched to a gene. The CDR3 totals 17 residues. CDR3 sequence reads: CASSQGQGGGLNTEAFF. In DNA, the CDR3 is TGTGCCAGCTCCCAAGGACAGGGTGGAGGGTTGAACACTGAAGCTTTCTTT. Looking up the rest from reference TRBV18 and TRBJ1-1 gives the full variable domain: NAGVMQNPRHLVRRRGQEARLRCSPMKGHSHVYWYRQLPEEGLKFMVYLQKENIIDESGMPKERFSAEFPKEGPSILRIQQVVRGDSAAYFCASSQGQGGGLNTEAFFGQGTRLTVV.

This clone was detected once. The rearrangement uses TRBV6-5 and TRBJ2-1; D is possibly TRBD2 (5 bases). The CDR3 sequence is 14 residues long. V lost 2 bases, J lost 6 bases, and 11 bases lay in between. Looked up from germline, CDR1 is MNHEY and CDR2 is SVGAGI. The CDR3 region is CASSYDRGSNEQFF. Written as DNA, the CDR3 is TGTGCCAGCAGTTACGACCGGGGTAGCAATGAGCAGTTCTTC.

This CDR3 is CASSVGGTSGYEQYF. The CDR3 region has the DNA TGTGCCAGCAGCGTAGGGGGGACTAGCGGCTACGAGCAGTACTTC. The V and J genes are TRBV9 and TRBJ2-7; 11 bases match TRBD2. In germline, CDR1 is SGDLS, CDR2 YYNGEE. This CDR3 has 15 amino acids. With V trimmed by 0 bases and J by 3 bases, 2 bases remained unmatched.

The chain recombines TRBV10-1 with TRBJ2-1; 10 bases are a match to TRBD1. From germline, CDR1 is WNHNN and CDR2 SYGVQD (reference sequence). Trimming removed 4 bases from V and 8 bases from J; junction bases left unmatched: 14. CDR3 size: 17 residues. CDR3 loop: CASSAISGTGEGDEQFF. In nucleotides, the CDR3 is TGCGCCAGCAGTGCGATATCCGGGACAGGGGAGGGAGATGAGCAGTTCTTC.

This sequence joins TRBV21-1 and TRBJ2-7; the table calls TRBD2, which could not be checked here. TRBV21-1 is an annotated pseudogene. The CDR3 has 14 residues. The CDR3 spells CASSKGSGSSEQYF. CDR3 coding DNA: TGTGCCAGCAGCAAAGGTAGCGGGAGTAGCGAGCAGTACTTC.

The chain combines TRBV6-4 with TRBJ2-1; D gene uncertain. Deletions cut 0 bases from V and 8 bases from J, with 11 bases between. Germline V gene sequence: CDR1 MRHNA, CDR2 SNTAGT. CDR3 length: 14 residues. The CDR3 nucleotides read TGTGCCAGCAGTGACTCGCTAGTTTCCGATGAGCAGTTCTTC. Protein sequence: CASSDSLVSDEQFF.

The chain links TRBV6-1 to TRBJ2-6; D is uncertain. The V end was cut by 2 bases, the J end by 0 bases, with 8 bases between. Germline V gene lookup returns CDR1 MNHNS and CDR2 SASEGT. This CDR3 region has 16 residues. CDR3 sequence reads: CASSEPRVSGANVLTF. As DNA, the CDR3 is TGTGCCAGCAGTGAACCAAGAGTCTCTGGGGCCAACGTCCTGACTTTC.

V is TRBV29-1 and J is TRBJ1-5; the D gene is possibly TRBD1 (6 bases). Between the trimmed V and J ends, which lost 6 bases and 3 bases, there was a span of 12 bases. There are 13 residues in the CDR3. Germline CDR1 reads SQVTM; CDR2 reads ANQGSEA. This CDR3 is CSVATGFNQPQHF. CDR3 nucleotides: TGCAGCGTGGCCACAGGGTTCAATCAGCCCCAGCATTTT. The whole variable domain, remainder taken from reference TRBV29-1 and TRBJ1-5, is SAVISQKPSRDICQRGTSLTIQCQVDSQVTMMFWYRQQPGQSLTLIATANQGSEATYESGFVIDKFPISRPNLTFSTLTVSNMSPEDSSIYLCSVATGFNQPQHFGDGTRLSIL.

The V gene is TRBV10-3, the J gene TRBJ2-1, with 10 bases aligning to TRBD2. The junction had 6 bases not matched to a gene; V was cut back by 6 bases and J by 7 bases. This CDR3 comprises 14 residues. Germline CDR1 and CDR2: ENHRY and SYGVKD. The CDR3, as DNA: TGTGCCATCAGAGGAGCGGGGGGGGTAAATGAGCAGTTCTTC. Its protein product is CAIRGAGGVNEQFF.

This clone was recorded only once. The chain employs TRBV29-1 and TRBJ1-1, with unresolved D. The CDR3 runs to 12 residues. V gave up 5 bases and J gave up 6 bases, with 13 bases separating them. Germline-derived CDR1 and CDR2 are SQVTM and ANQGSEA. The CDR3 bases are TGCAGCGTTCGGAAACTCGGGGCTGAAGCTTTCTTT. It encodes CSVRKLGAEAFF.

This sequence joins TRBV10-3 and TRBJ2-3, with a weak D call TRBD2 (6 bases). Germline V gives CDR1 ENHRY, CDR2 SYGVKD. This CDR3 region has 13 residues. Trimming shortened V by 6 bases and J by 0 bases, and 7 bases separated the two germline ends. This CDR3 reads CAIRGTSTDTQYF. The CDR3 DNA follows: TGTGCCATCAGGGGGACTAGCACAGATACGCAGTATTTT.